What follows are 22 T cell receptor beta chains derived from one specimen sequenced in a study of blood T cell repertoires in COVID-19. Libraries were prepared by immunoSEQ multiplex PCR; TCRdb keeps only in-frame clonotypes and omits some of them. The sample lists under 250,000 clones; around 90% were seen once. Source material: peripheral blood. The receptors come from a man in his sixties who had recovered from COVID-19.

The rearrangement uses TRBV28 and TRBJ2-2; possible D gene TRBD1, 6 bases. CDR1 is MDHEN and CDR2 is SYDVKM in the germline V gene. With 6 bases removed from V and 2 bases from J, the gap between germline ends came to 16 bases. The CDR3 loop spans 16 amino acids. The CDR3 loop reads CASSPTGSGNTGELFF. CDR3 sequence (DNA): TGTGCCAGCAGCCCAACAGGGTCGGGAAACACCGGGGAGCTGTTTTTT.

The gene calls are TRBV28 and TRBJ2-7, with 8 bases lining up with TRBD1. Germline CDR1 and CDR2: MDHEN and SYDVKM. Losses at the gene ends were 6 bases for V and 6 bases for J; bases not matched to a gene: 7. The CDR3 loop spans 13 amino acids. CDR3 amino acids: CASRRQGPLEQYF. The CDR3 nucleotides are TGTGCCAGCAGAAGACAGGGGCCCCTCGAGCAGTACTTC.

The rearrangement links TRBV7-6 to TRBJ1-3; possible D gene TRBD1, 5 bases. Germline loops: CDR1 SGHVS, CDR2 FNYEAQ. Trimming took off 0 bases at V and 3 bases at J, with 6 bases between the two ends. The CDR3 consists of 14 residues. The chain's CDR3 is CASSLAGDGNTIYF. The CDR3 bases are TGTGCCAGCAGCTTAGCAGGGGATGGAAACACCATATATTTT.

J is TRBJ2-7 and V is TRBV10-3; D unclear. The V end lost 2 bases, the J end lost 3 bases, and 5 bases lay between the germline ends. The CDR3 totals 12 residues. Germline lookup yields CDR1 ENHRY and CDR2 SYGVKD. The CDR3 DNA sequence: TGTGCCATCAGTGAGGGCGGCTACGAGCAGTACTTC. Encoded protein: CAISEGGYEQYF.

CDR3 nucleotide sequence: TGTGCCAGCTCATCCTCGAGCGGGAGCCTCTACAATGAGCAGTTCTTC. It translates to CASSSSSGSLYNEQFF. The rearrangement uses TRBV18 and TRBJ2-1, with 8 bases aligning to TRBD2. With 5 bases clipped from V and 3 bases from J, the junction kept 9 bases outside the gene matches. Germline CDR1 reads KGHSH; CDR2 reads LQKENI. CDR3 length: 16 amino acids.

The chain is built from TRBV19 and TRBJ2-2, with D unresolved. With 3 bases removed from V and 1 base from J, the gap between germline ends came to 3 bases. Germline CDR1 and CDR2: LNHDA and SQIVND (reference sequence). CDR3 length equals 13 residues. CDR3 sequence: CASSILNTGELFF. In DNA, the CDR3 is TGTGCCAGTAGTATCTTGAACACCGGGGAGCTGTTTTTT.

J is TRBJ1-3 and V is TRBV6-2 or TRBV6-3; D possibly corresponds to TRBD1 (6 bases). The germline V gene encodes CDR1 MNHEY and CDR2 SVGEGT. The CDR3 contains 15 residues. V lost 6 bases to trimming and J lost 0 bases, with 12 bases between them. The CDR3 DNA reads as TGTGCCAGCAGACCTACAGGGCCCTCTGGAAACACCATATATTTT. This gives the protein CASRPTGPSGNTIYF.

The rearrangement links TRBV19 to TRBJ1-1; TRBD1 agrees at 7 bases. The CDR3 loop spans 16 amino acids. Germline V gene lookup returns CDR1 LNHDA and CDR2 SQIVND (reference sequence). The V gene end was trimmed by 3 bases and the J gene end by 1 base; junction bases not matched to a gene: 8. The CDR3 sequence: CASSMGNRGRNTEAFF. The CDR3 DNA follows: TGTGCCAGTAGTATGGGGAACAGGGGAAGGAACACTGAAGCTTTCTTT.

The chain carries TRBV18 and TRBJ1-6; 9 nucleotides align to TRBD1. The CDR3 is 15 residues long. In germline, CDR1 is KGHSH, CDR2 LQKENI. After removal of 6 bases from V and 6 bases from J, the junction contained 6 bases not matched to a gene. The CDR3 region has the DNA TGTGCCAGCTCCCAGGACAGGGGTGCTAATTCACCCCTCCACTTT. Translation gives CASSQDRGANSPLHF.

The chain employs TRBV11-3 and TRBJ1-1; 8 positions agree with TRBD1. V lost 2 bases to trimming and J lost 0 bases; unmatched junction nucleotides: 2. Germline-derived CDR1 and CDR2 are SGHNT and YENEEA. This CDR3 has 15 residues. CDR3 sequence (DNA): TGTGCCAGCAGCTTATCAGGGGGCGTGAACACTGAAGCTTTCTTT. It yields the protein CASSLSGGVNTEAFF. The complete variable domain, with remaining parts taken from reference TRBV11-3 and TRBJ1-1, reads EAGVVQSPRYKIIEKKQPVAFWCNPISGHNTLYWYLQNLGQGPELLIRYENEEAVDDSQLPKDRFSAERLKGVDSTLKIQPAELGDSAVYLCASSLSGGVNTEAFFGQGTRLTVV.

This chain links TRBV5-8 with TRBJ1-5, with a tentative D call TRBD1 (6 bases). The CDR3 length is 16 residues. The V gene's germline CDR1 is SGHTS and CDR2 YDEGEE. V lost 0 bases to trimming and J lost 11 bases, with 21 bases between them. The DNA of the CDR3 is TGTGCCAGCAGCTTGGAAATAAGGGACATGGGATCAGCCCAGCATTTT. It encodes CASSLEIRDMGSAQHF. Looking up the rest from reference TRBV5-8 and TRBJ1-5 gives the full variable domain: EAGVTQSPTHLIKTRGQQATLRCSPISGHTSVYWYQQALGLGLQFLLWYDEGEERNRGNFPPRFSGRQFPNYSSELNVNALELEDSALYLCASSLEIRDMGSAQHFGDGTRLSIL.

The genes are TRBV24-1 and TRBJ2-3; no clear D gene. CDR1 is KGHDR and CDR2 is SFDVKD in the germline V gene. The V gene lost 5 bases and the J gene lost 4 bases, with 9 bases spanning the gap. The CDR3 is 13 residues long. The CDR3 spells CATSGSVPDTQYF. The CDR3, as DNA: TGTGCCACCAGTGGGTCAGTCCCAGATACGCAGTATTTT.

This clone was picked up one time. This sequence joins TRBV28 and TRBJ2-3; D uncertain. This CDR3 has 14 amino acids. Trimming cost V 3 bases and J 2 bases, with 9 bases left between them. Germline values: CDR1 MDHEN, CDR2 SYDVKM. The CDR3: CASSLPYSTDTQYF. The DNA of the CDR3 is TGTGCCAGCAGTTTGCCATACTCCACAGATACGCAGTATTTT.

The gene calls are TRBV18 and TRBJ1-2; 8 nucleotides agree with TRBD1. CDR3 length: 14 residues. Germline lookup yields CDR1 KGHSH and CDR2 LQKENI. J gave up 4 bases and V 5 bases, and 6 bases lay outside the gene matches. CDR3: CASSEDRVGYGYTF. The CDR3 nucleotides read TGTGCCAGCTCAGAGGACAGGGTCGGCTATGGCTACACCTTC.

The CDR3 region is CASSRQGGGTEAFF. The CDR3 DNA is TGTGCCAGCAGTCGTCAGGGGGGTGGCACTGAAGCTTTCTTT. The rearrangement joins TRBV7-9 to TRBJ1-1; 7 bases fit TRBD1. The germline gives CDR1 SEHNR, CDR2 FQNEAQ (reference sequence). CDR3 length: 14 residues. Trimming took 6 bases from V and 4 from J; bases not matched to a gene: 8.

V and J are TRBV20-1 and TRBJ1-2, with 7 positions matching TRBD1. Germline CDR1 is DFQATT and CDR2 is SNEGSKA (reference sequence). The ends lost 6 bases at V and 8 bases at J; junction bases unmatched: 6. The CDR3 extends over 11 amino acids. In DNA, the CDR3 is TGCAGTGCGAGGGGGCCGCGGGGCTACACCTTC. Protein sequence: CSARGPRGYTF.

This sequence joins TRBV11-3 and TRBJ2-1; 7 bases fit TRBD2. J was trimmed by 6 bases and V by 1 base; bases with no gene match: 3. CDR1 and CDR2 from the germline V gene are SGHNT and YENEEA. This CDR3 is built from 14 residues. CDR3 sequence (DNA): TGTGCCAGCAGCTTAGGACTAGCCGGCAATGAGCAGTTCTTC. Translated: CASSLGLAGNEQFF.

The count of this clone is one. The rearrangement links TRBV2 to TRBJ2-5, with 8 bases lining up with TRBD2. J lost 6 bases, V lost 9 bases, and 9 bases had no gene match. The CDR3 extends over 13 amino acids. Germline lookup yields CDR1 SNHLY and CDR2 FYNNEI. The CDR3 DNA is TGTGCCAGTGCCGAGACTAGCGCTCAGACCCAGTACTTC. It translates to CASAETSAQTQYF.

The chain carries TRBV2 and TRBJ2-6, with TRBD1 as a possible D gene (6 bases). The V gene's germline CDR1 is SNHLY and CDR2 FYNNEI. CDR3 size: 15 residues. The V end lost 5 bases, the J end lost 4 bases, and 12 bases lay between the germline ends. CDR3 nucleotide sequence: TGTGCCAGCAGTCAGGACAGATCCGGGGCCAACGTCCTGACTTTC. Amino acid sequence: CASSQDRSGANVLTF. The whole variable domain, remainder taken from reference TRBV2 and TRBJ2-6, is EPEVTQTPSHQVTQMGQEVILRCVPISNHLYFYWYRQILGQKVEFLVSFYNNEISEKSEIFDDQFSVERPDGSNFTLKIRSTKLEDSAMYFCASSQDRSGANVLTFGAGSRLTVL.

DNA of the CDR3: TGTGCCAGCAGTCCGGGTGCCTATGGCTACACCTTC. Its translation is CASSPGAYGYTF. This chain joins TRBV2 and TRBJ1-2; D ambiguous. V was clipped by 5 bases and J by 4 bases, with 8 bases between them. Germline lookup yields CDR1 SNHLY and CDR2 FYNNEI. The CDR3 has 12 amino acids.

This chain joins TRBV6-1 and TRBJ2-7; TRBD1 agrees at 8 bases. Germline lookup yields CDR1 MNHNS and CDR2 SASEGT. CDR3 size: 16 residues. Germline trimming cut 7 bases from V and 2 bases from J; bases unmatched to any gene: 13. Here the CDR3 reads CASTDFSGTGAYEQYF. The CDR3 region has the DNA TGTGCCAGCACTGATTTTTCCGGGACAGGAGCCTACGAGCAGTACTTC.

In DNA form, the CDR3 reads TGTGCCAGCTCACCTTCGGAGGGGGCAAACTACGAGCAGTACTTC. Translating gives CASSPSEGANYEQYF. The chain is built from TRBV18 and TRBJ2-7; a possible D gene is TRBD1 (7 bases). CDR1 KGHSH and CDR2 LQKENI come from the germline V gene. This CDR3 contains 15 residues. Trimming took 3 bases from V and 3 from J, leaving 15 bases between them.